This passage covers 27 T cell receptor beta chains from one sample sequenced in a study of T cell changes during pregnancy in multiple sclerosis. Profiled with immunoSEQ multiplex PCR; TCRdb holds only in-frame clones, not every one. Of fewer than 60,000 clones in the sample, approximately 91% were seen once. Here the sequenced sample was peripheral blood, taken in the second trimester of pregnancy. The receptors here all came from a female donor with multiple sclerosis, enrolled in a pregnancy study.

J is TRBJ1-5 and V is TRBV19, with 11 bases that match TRBD1. CDR3 size: 17 residues. CDR1 is LNHDA and CDR2 is SQIVND in the germline V gene (reference sequence). The ends lost 5 bases at V and 5 bases at J; junction bases unmatched: 11. CDR3 sequence (DNA): TGTGCCAGTAGTCCAGGTCACGGACAGGGGGCTGATCAGCCCCAGCATTTT. It yields the protein CASSPGHGQGADQPQHF.

This rearrangement joins TRBV11-2 to TRBJ1-2, with D tentatively TRBD1 (6 bases). The CDR3 is 12 amino acids. Germline values: CDR1 SGHAT, CDR2 FQNNGV. V shed 3 bases and J shed 10 bases, with 12 bases lying between them. The CDR3 DNA reads TGTGCCAGCAGCTTGGACAGTAGAGACTACACCTTC. Translation gives CASSLDSRDYTF.

The table lists this clone with a count of one. The chain is built from TRBV4-1 and TRBJ1-1, with D unresolved. V dropped 1 base and J dropped 4 bases, with 13 bases sitting between them. This CDR3 is 15 amino acids long. The germline V gene has CDR1 MGHRA and CDR2 YSYEKL. CDR3: CASSQGPGRSTEAFF. CDR3 bases: TGCGCCAGCAGCCAAGGGCCCGGGAGAAGCACTGAAGCTTTCTTT.

The chain recombines TRBV19 with TRBJ1-1, with 7 bases that match TRBD1. Germline V lookup: CDR1 LNHDA, CDR2 SQIVND (reference sequence). CDR3 length: 15 residues. V shed 5 bases and J 1 base; nucleotides not matched to a gene: 7. The CDR3 here is CASSLTRQGNTEAFF. The CDR3 nucleotides are TGTGCCAGTAGTCTAACCCGACAGGGGAACACTGAAGCTTTCTTT. Based on the CDR3 plus reference TRBV19 and TRBJ1-1, the full variable domain is DGGITQSPKYLFRKEGQNVTLSCEQNLNHDAMYWYRQDPGQGLRLIYYSQIVNDFQKGDIAEGYSVSREKKESFPLTVTSAQKNPTAFYLCASSLTRQGNTEAFFGQGTRLTVV.

The J gene is TRBJ2-3, the V gene TRBV11-2; TRBD1 matches 8 bases. Germline V CDR1 and CDR2: SGHAT, FQNNGV. CDR3 size: 16 residues. V shed 5 bases, J shed 4 bases, and the junction held 11 bases outside the gene matches. CDR3 region: CASSTDRGVVSDTQYF. The CDR3 coding sequence is TGTGCCAGCAGCACCGACAGGGGAGTTGTTTCAGATACGCAGTATTTT. The entire variable domain, with the rest obtained from reference TRBV11-2 and TRBJ2-3, is as follows: EAGVAQSPRYKIIEKRQSVAFWCNPISGHATLYWYQQILGQGPKLLIQFQNNGVVDDSQLPKDRFSAERLKGVDSTLKIQPAKLEDSAVYLCASSTDRGVVSDTQYFGPGTRLTVL.

The rearrangement joins TRBV5-6 to TRBJ1-2; weak D call: TRBD1 (6 bases). This CDR3 contains 14 residues. Germline assignment: CDR1 SGHDT and CDR2 YYEEEE. The V gene lost 4 bases and the J gene lost 3 bases, with 13 bases spanning the gap. CDR3 in DNA: TGTGCCAGCAGCGTCAGGGGCGTGGACTATGGCTACACCTTC. Its protein product is CASSVRGVDYGYTF.

CDR3 loop: CASSESNSRGSEQYF. The CDR3 nucleotides read TGCGCCAGCAGTGAGTCGAATTCCAGAGGTAGCGAGCAGTACTTC. This chain joins TRBV10-1 and TRBJ2-7; no reliable D call. With 0 bases removed from V and 6 bases from J, the gap between germline ends came to 15 bases. The CDR3 is 15 amino acids. The germline CDR1 and CDR2 sequences are WNHNN and SYGVQD (reference sequence).

The chain uses TRBV7-8 and TRBJ2-1; 7 bases match TRBD2. V lost 1 base and J lost 7; bases outside the gene matches: 7. Per the germline V gene, CDR1 is SGHVS and CDR2 is FQNEAQ. This CDR3 comprises 15 residues. CDR3 region: CASSLGYNGGNEQFF. The CDR3 nucleotides read TGTGCCAGCAGCTTAGGGTATAACGGGGGGAATGAGCAGTTCTTC.

The rearrangement joins TRBV5-6 to TRBJ2-5; 7 nucleotides match TRBD1. V was pared by 0 bases and J by 5 bases, with 10 bases of the junction left unmatched. CDR1 and CDR2 (germline): SGHDT, YYEEEE. The CDR3 has 16 amino acids. Here the CDR3 DNA reads TGTGCCAGCAGCTTGGTTAGTACAGGGGTGTGGGAGACCCAGTACTTC. This codes for CASSLVSTGVWETQYF.

This chain links TRBV6-6 with TRBJ1-2, with 7 bases that match TRBD1. The length of the CDR3 is 16 residues. In germline, CDR1 is MNHNY, CDR2 SVGAGI (reference sequence). V was pared by 6 bases and J by 0 bases, with 10 bases of the junction left unmatched. CDR3 coding DNA: TGTGCCAGCAGCCACCGTCCTGACAGGGCTAACTATGGCTACACCTTC. This sequence encodes CASSHRPDRANYGYTF.

The chain uses TRBV7-2 and TRBJ2-7; D gene uncertain. The V gene lost 4 bases and the J gene lost 4 bases, with 5 bases spanning the gap. Looked up from germline, CDR1 is SGHTA and CDR2 is FQGNSA. This CDR3 contains 11 residues. CDR3 loop: CASSSYYEQYF. The CDR3 DNA sequence: TGTGCCAGCAGCTCCTATTACGAGCAGTACTTC.

The rearrangement uses TRBV2 and TRBJ1-1, with TRBD1 matching 7 bases. CDR1 is SNHLY and CDR2 is FYNNEI in the germline V gene. Trimming took 8 bases from V and 10 from J; bases not matched to a gene: 10. The CDR3 length is 12 residues. The CDR3 region has the DNA TGTGCCAGCGCGATGGGGGACAGCAGAGCTTTCTTT. Protein: CASAMGDSRAFF.

This sequence joins TRBV2 and TRBJ2-5, with 10 bases fitting TRBD1. The CDR3 runs to 15 residues. J was trimmed by 4 bases and V by 3 bases; bases with no gene match: 5. Germline V gene lookup returns CDR1 SNHLY and CDR2 FYNNEI. As DNA, the CDR3 is TGTGCCAGCAGTGAGAGGGGACAGGGGATAGAGACCCAGTACTTC. Amino acid sequence: CASSERGQGIETQYF.

The chain couples TRBV9 to TRBJ1-6, with 9 bases matching TRBD1. With 2 bases clipped from V and 13 bases from J, the junction kept 10 bases outside the gene matches. Germline CDR1 and CDR2: SGDLS and YYNGEE. The CDR3 consists of 15 residues. The CDR3 region has the DNA TGTGCCAGCAGCGTGACAGGGGGGGCCTCTTCGCCCCTCCACTTT. Residues: CASSVTGGASSPLHF.

The chain joins TRBV6-5 to TRBJ1-2; D not certain. V lost 0 bases and J lost 4, with 9 bases in between. The CDR3 extends over 14 amino acids. Germline V CDR1 and CDR2: MNHEY, SVGAGI. The CDR3 loop is CASSYSSRGYGYTF. CDR3 in DNA: TGTGCCAGCAGTTACTCGTCCCGAGGCTATGGCTACACCTTC.

The rearrangement joins TRBV2 to TRBJ2-2; 11 bases line up with TRBD1. Germline V gene lookup returns CDR1 SNHLY and CDR2 FYNNEI. The CDR3 spans 14 residues. V shed 6 bases, J shed 6 bases, and the junction held 3 bases outside the gene matches. CDR3 in amino acids: CASSGQGASGELFF. CDR3 DNA sequence: TGTGCCAGCAGCGGACAGGGGGCATCCGGGGAGCTGTTTTTT.

This chain links TRBV18 with TRBJ1-2; possibly TRBD1 for D (6 bases). CDR3 length: 13 residues. Germline V gives CDR1 KGHSH, CDR2 LQKENI. The ends were cut back, 6 bases at V and 4 bases at J, with 12 bases in the middle. CDR3 nucleotide sequence: TGTGCCAGCTCTCCGGACAGATTCTATGGCTACACCTTC. Translating gives CASSPDRFYGYTF.

The chain carries TRBV27 and TRBJ1-1; a possible D gene is TRBD1 (6 bases). In germline, CDR1 is MNHEY, CDR2 SMNVEV (reference sequence). V was pared by 6 bases and J by 2 bases, with 7 bases between. The CDR3 spans 12 residues. The CDR3 DNA reads as TGTGCCAGCAGACAGGGAAACACTGAAGCTTTCTTT. Amino acid sequence: CASRQGNTEAFF.

The chain employs TRBV4-3 and TRBJ2-7, with D perhaps TRBD2 (7 bases). This CDR3 region has 16 residues. Germline V lookup: CDR1 LGHNA, CDR2 YSLEER. The V end was cut by 0 bases, the J end by 2 bases, with 14 bases between. The CDR3 loop is CASSQERGGETYEQYF. The CDR3 DNA follows: TGCGCCAGCAGCCAAGAGAGGGGGGGGGAGACCTACGAGCAGTACTTC.

The chain is built from TRBV18 and TRBJ1-1; D is unclear. V lost 4 bases, J lost 0 bases, and 12 bases lay in between. This CDR3 has 15 residues. In germline, CDR1 is KGHSH, CDR2 LQKENI. The CDR3 nucleotides are TGTGCCAGCTCACAGGAGGGCTCCCTGAACACTGAAGCTTTCTTT. Its translation: CASSQEGSLNTEAFF.

This chain connects TRBV7-2 to TRBJ2-3, with TRBD2 identical over 11 bases. Germline lookup yields CDR1 SGHTA and CDR2 FQGNSA. The CDR3 contains 14 residues. The junction had 2 bases not matched to a gene; V was cut back by 9 bases and J by 0 bases. CDR3 sequence reads: CASRLAGSTDTQYF. DNA for the CDR3: TGTGCCAGTCGACTAGCGGGGAGCACAGATACGCAGTATTTT. The full variable domain, with the rest looked up from reference TRBV7-2 and TRBJ2-3, is GAGVSQSPSNKVTEKGKDVELRCDPISGHTALYWYRQSLGQGLEFLIYFQGNSAPDKSGLPSDRFSAERTGGSVSTLTIQRTQQEDSAVYLCASRLAGSTDTQYFGPGTRLTVL.

The chain is built from TRBV5-1 and TRBJ2-7, with D possibly TRBD2 on 5 matching bases. CDR1 SGHRS and CDR2 YFSETQ come from the germline V gene. V was cut by 3 bases and J by 4 bases, with 11 bases left in between. The CDR3 is 13 residues long. The CDR3 loop reads CASSSLRGYEQYF. The CDR3 region has the DNA TGCGCCAGCAGCTCCCTCCGGGGATACGAGCAGTACTTC. The full variable domain, in which reference TRBV5-1 and TRBJ2-7 provide the parts outside the CDR3, is KAGVTQTPRYLIKTRGQQVTLSCSPISGHRSVSWYQQTPGQGLQFLFEYFSETQRNKGNFPGRFSGRQFSNSRSEMNVSTLELGDSALYLCASSSLRGYEQYFGPGTRLTVT.

CDR3 in amino acids: CASSPLQKTYGYTF. The CDR3 DNA is TGTGCCAGCAGCCCCCTACAGAAAACCTATGGCTACACCTTC. V gene TRBV25-1 combines with J gene TRBJ1-2; D is unresolved. V was clipped by 6 bases and J by 4 bases, with 15 bases between them. The CDR3 runs to 14 residues. Germline V gives CDR1 MGHDK, CDR2 SYGVNS.

The rearrangement joins TRBV5-6 to TRBJ2-6; D is uncertain. The CDR3 covers 14 residues. Germline lookup yields CDR1 SGHDT and CDR2 YYEEEE. V was cut by 2 bases and J by 4 bases, with 7 bases left in between. CDR3 sequence reads: CASSFVEGANVLTF. The CDR3 DNA reads TGTGCCAGCAGCTTTGTAGAAGGGGCCAACGTCCTGACTTTC.

The V and J genes are TRBV7-8 and TRBJ2-2, with 9 nucleotides matching TRBD1. CDR1 SGHVS and CDR2 FQNEAQ come from the germline V gene. V lost 3 bases to trimming and J lost 4 bases; unmatched junction nucleotides: 9. The CDR3 contains 17 residues. CDR3 DNA sequence: TGTGCCAGCAGCTTCCTTGGTGGACAGGGGATCACCGGGGAGCTGTTTTTT. Its protein is CASSFLGGQGITGELFF.

This chain uses TRBV6-1 with TRBJ2-7; 9 nucleotides match TRBD1. Trimming took 2 bases from V and 5 from J; bases not matched to a gene: 10. Germline CDR1 reads MNHNS; CDR2 reads SASEGT. CDR3 length: 16 amino acids. The CDR3 spells CASSERLGTGLNEQYF. The CDR3 coding sequence is TGTGCCAGCAGTGAACGACTGGGGACAGGGCTCAACGAGCAGTACTTC.

The chain links TRBV5-1 to TRBJ2-3, with D possibly being TRBD1 (6 bases). V gave up 3 bases and J gave up 4 bases, with 18 bases separating them. This CDR3 is 16 amino acids long. Germline values: CDR1 SGHRS, CDR2 YFSETQ. The CDR3 region is CASSSAGNQGSDTQYF. The DNA of the CDR3 is TGCGCCAGCAGCTCCGCAGGGAATCAGGGGTCAGATACGCAGTATTTT.